This entry lists 8 T cell receptor beta chains sequenced from one sample in a study of CD8+CD57+ T cells in acquired aplastic anemia. CDR3 and TCR beta VDJ profiling relied on genomic DNA as the template. TCRdb independently ran MiXCR on the reads; one entry per CDR3 protein. The sample contains 150,000 to 200,000 distinct CDR3 sequences, 46% of which appear only once. The sequencing sample was made of sorted CD4+, CD8+, or CD8+CD57+ T cells (not recorded which) from PBMCs. Receptors were obtained from a human donor in good health.

This clonotype was observed many times. This chain links TRBV7-2 with TRBJ2-5; tentatively, D is TRBD1 or TRBD2 (5 bases each). The CDR3 runs 15 residues. Germline V gene sequence: CDR1 SGHTA, CDR2 FQGNSA. The V gene lost 2 bases and the J gene lost 5 bases, with 15 bases spanning the gap. CDR3 sequence reads: CASSLRDPSQETQYF. The CDR3 bases are TGTGCCAGCAGCTTACGGGACCCGAGTCAGGAGACCCAGTACTTC.

This clonotype was detected once. This likely comes from a read error, as the CDR3 has no conserved phenylalanine or tryptophan at its end. The CDR3 loop is CSAEGGANQPQHS. The DNA for the CDR3 is TGCAGTGCGGAAGGGGGCGCGAATCAGCCCCAGCATTCT. The chain is built from TRBV20-1 and TRBJ1-5; TRBD1 agrees at 7 bases. The CDR3 is 13 amino acids. J gave up 4 bases and V 6 bases, and 6 bases lay outside the gene matches. Germline V CDR1 and CDR2: DFQATT, SNEGSKA (reference sequence).

This clonotype was counted a single time. A much more abundant neighbour one base away suggests this may be a read error. The V gene is TRBV3-1, the J gene TRBJ1-2; TRBD1 aligns across 8 bases. The CDR3 spans 12 residues. Per the germline V gene, CDR1 is LGHDT and CDR2 is YNNKEL (reference sequence). The CDR3 region has the DNA TGTACCAGCAGCCAGGGGGCTGGCGGCTACACCTTC. Translating gives CTSSQGAGGYTF.

This clonotype was detected once. The chain has TRBV20-1 and TRBJ2-1; 11 bases agree with TRBD2. In germline, CDR1 is DFQATT, CDR2 SNEGSKA (reference sequence). The V segment lost 2 bases and the J segment 8 bases; nucleotides outside the gene matches: 11. The CDR3 consists of 16 residues. The CDR3 nucleotides read TGCAGTGCTAGACCGTTCACTAGCGGGAGTTTCTATGAGCAGTTCTTC. Translation: CSARPFTSGSFYEQFF.

This clonotype has only a few counts. Possible read error: a much larger clone is one base away. V and J are TRBV4-2 and TRBJ1-1; no firm D call. The V end was cut by 0 bases, the J end by 1 base, with 9 bases between. CDR1 and CDR2 from the germline V gene are LGHNA and YNFKEQ. This CDR3 has 15 amino acids. The CDR3: CASSQDLVPNTEAFF. Here the CDR3 DNA reads TGTGCCAGCAGCCAAGATCTTGTGCCGAACACTGAAGCTTTCTTT.

V gene TRBV5-5 combines with J gene TRBJ1-3; the D is unclear. The ends were cut back, 4 bases at V and 6 bases at J, with 14 bases in the middle. Germline lookup yields CDR1 SGHKS and CDR2 YYEKEE (reference sequence). The CDR3 spans 14 residues. DNA of the CDR3: TGTGCCAGCAGCGGCGACAAAGAATTAAACACCATATATTTT. Its translation is CASSGDKELNTIYF.

In the case of this clonotype: This could be a read error, since a much larger clone is one nucleotide away. The genes are TRBV6-2 or TRBV6-3 and TRBJ2-1; D unclear. The CDR3 has 13 residues. Trimming took off 3 bases at V and 9 bases at J, with 12 bases between the two ends. CDR1 is MNHEY and CDR2 is SVGEGT in the germline V gene. The CDR3 here is CASSYRSSTEQFF. Here the CDR3 DNA reads TGTGCCAGCAGTTATCGTTCCAGCACTGAGCAGTTCTTC.

This clonotype was detected many times. The CDR3 protein is CASSFRTSGGGDTQYF. CDR3 DNA sequence: TGTGCCAGCAGCTTCCGGACTAGCGGAGGGGGAGATACGCAGTATTTT. This chain uses TRBV9 with TRBJ2-3, with 10 bases fitting TRBD2. The CDR3 is 16 residues long. Germline lookup yields CDR1 SGDLS and CDR2 YYNGEE. V shed 4 bases, J shed 5 bases, and the junction held 10 bases outside the gene matches.